These 28 T cell receptor beta chains were sequenced from one sample in a study of blood T cells in healthy people across ages. Using a J-beta primer mix together with a sample-barcoded 5' primer, a second PCR was run for roughly 6 to 12 cycles. TCRdb re-called the 5' RACE reads through MiXCR, storing one row per CDR3 protein. The data show fewer than 2,000,000 distinct CDR3 sequences, with roughly 32% seen just once and over 9% held by the top ten. Sequenced input: blood. These receptors were collected from a woman aged 25 to 45 in good health.

This chain joins TRBV20-1 and TRBJ2-7; 12 bases are shared with TRBD1. This CDR3 has 14 residues. J was trimmed by 6 bases and V by 1 base; bases with no gene match: 4. Germline V lookup: CDR1 DFQATT, CDR2 SNEGSKA (reference sequence). The CDR3 coding sequence is TGCAGTGCTAGAGTGGGGACAGGGGGCCTCGAGCAGTACTTC. This codes for CSARVGTGGLEQYF.

The chain couples TRBV2 to TRBJ2-7; D call uncertain. The CDR3 runs to 13 residues. V lost 6 bases and J lost 4, with 13 bases in between. Germline V CDR1 and CDR2: SNHLY, FYNNEI. This chain's CDR3 is CASRLWPGYEQYF. The CDR3 DNA reads TGTGCCAGCAGGTTATGGCCGGGTTACGAGCAGTACTTC.

This clonotype showed up just once. At one end, the junction sequence differs from germline, possibly due to a read error. The genes are TRBV11-2 and TRBJ2-1; possibly TRBD2 for D (6 bases). Germline V gene data show CDR1 as SGHAT and CDR2 as FQNNGV. The CDR3 sequence is 16 residues long. CDR3: CASSLEVLAIYSEQFF. CDR3 nucleotide sequence: TGTGCCAGCAGCTTAGAGGTCCTAGCGATCTACAGTGAGCAGTTCTTC.

The chain combines TRBV15 with TRBJ1-4; unclear D gene. Germline lookup yields CDR1 LNHNV and CDR2 YYDKDF (reference sequence). Trimming stripped 2 bases from V and 8 bases from J, with 18 bases between. The CDR3 covers 16 residues. CDR3 nucleotides: TGTGCCACCAGCAGATATTTATCGGAGTCGAAAGAAAAACTGTTTTTT. It encodes CATSRYLSESKEKLFF.

Details on this clonotype: It may be a read error: a sequence one base away is much more abundant. This sequence joins TRBV4-1 and TRBJ2-5; TRBD2 matches 7 bases. CDR1 is MGHRA and CDR2 is YSYEKL in the germline V gene. This CDR3 is 16 amino acids long. CDR3 amino acids: CVSSHPNLAAQETQYF. CDR3 in DNA: TGCGTCAGCAGCCATCCCAACCTAGCGGCCCAAGAGACCCAGTACTTC.

This clonotype appeared many times. This rearrangement joins TRBV12-3 or TRBV12-4 to TRBJ2-5; tentative D call: TRBD1 (6 bases). The CDR3 extends over 14 amino acids. Trimming took 7 bases from V and 5 from J, leaving 17 bases between them. CDR3 in DNA: TGTGCCAGCAATCCTAGAGGGGGTCCGGAGACCCAGTACTTC. This sequence encodes CASNPRGGPETQYF.

The chain combines TRBV4-1 with TRBJ2-7; 8 bases align to TRBD1. Germline V gives CDR1 MGHRA, CDR2 YSYEKL. CDR3 size: 15 residues. J lost 4 bases, V lost 0 bases, and 5 bases had no gene match. The CDR3 coding sequence is TGCGCCAGCAGCCAAGATTTCCGGACAGGGTACGAGCAGTACTTC. It codes for CASSQDFRTGYEQYF.

The chain recombines TRBV7-8 with TRBJ2-7, with 10 bases that match TRBD1. Germline values: CDR1 SGHVS, CDR2 FQNEAQ. The CDR3 has 16 residues. The trim removed 5 bases at V and 4 bases at J, leaving 11 bases unmatched. The CDR3 DNA is TGTGCCAGCAGCCTGGGGCGACCGGGACAGGGGTACGAGCAGTACTTC. It translates to CASSLGRPGQGYEQYF.

The gene calls are TRBV20-1 and TRBJ2-1, with 9 bases identical to TRBD2. Trimming cost V 2 bases and J 5 bases; bases outside gene matches: 7. The CDR3 is 15 amino acids. The V gene's germline CDR1 is DFQATT and CDR2 SNEGSKA (reference sequence). The CDR3 region has the DNA TGCAGTGCTAGAAATAGCGGGGGCGCAGACAATGAGCAGTTCTTC. Its protein product is CSARNSGGADNEQFF.

The chain recombines TRBV29-1 with TRBJ2-5, with D perhaps matching TRBD1 or TRBD2 (6 bases each). Trimming cost V 8 bases and J 1 base, with 14 bases left between them. Germline V gene data show CDR1 as SQVTM and CDR2 as ANQGSEA. The length of the CDR3 is 13 residues. The CDR3 region is CSRGGGRQETQYF. The CDR3 coding sequence is TGCAGCAGGGGTGGGGGGCGCCAAGAGACCCAGTACTTC.

This clonotype was found a few times. The genes are TRBV5-1 and TRBJ2-1; 10 positions agree with TRBD2. V lost 0 bases to trimming and J lost 15 bases; unmatched junction nucleotides: 6. CDR1 is SGHRS, CDR2 YFSETQ, per germline. CDR3 length equals 13 residues. As DNA, the CDR3 is TGCGCCAGCAGCTTGGCCAGCGGGGGGGGTCGGTTCTTC. Amino acids: CASSLASGGGRFF.

Turning to this clonotype: Since a much larger clone is just one base distant, this may be a read error. V and J are TRBV15 and TRBJ2-1; D possibly corresponds to TRBD2 (5 bases). This CDR3 contains 10 residues. The germline V gene has CDR1 LNHNV and CDR2 YYDKDF (reference sequence). The V end was cut by 8 bases, the J end by 12 bases, with 11 bases between. The CDR3 region has the DNA TGTGCCACCGGGCTTCGGGGGCAGTTCTTC. It encodes CATGLRGQFF.

The chain recombines TRBV20-1 with TRBJ2-1, with D possibly being TRBD1 (5 bases). The DNA matches TRBJ2-7 better at its end, which makes the J call doubtful. This CDR3 spans 12 amino acids. Germline V gene sequence: CDR1 DFQATT, CDR2 SNEGSKA (reference sequence). As DNA, the CDR3 is TGCAGTGCTCAGGGTCCCTACAATGAGCAGTACTTC. This encodes CSAQGPYNEQYF.

The chain uses TRBV21-1 and TRBJ2-7; the table's D call TRBD1 went unverified against the DNA. TRBV21-1 is flagged as a pseudogene. The CDR3 sequence is 16 residues long. The CDR3 DNA reads as TGTGCCAGCAGCGCATCCGGGACAGGGATTTCCTACGAGCAGTACTTC. Translation: CASSASGTGISYEQYF.

With respect to this clonotype: Germline is not matched at one junction end, which may reflect a read error. The V call is TRBV6-1, the J call TRBJ2-4; 7 bases match TRBD1. Per germline, CDR1 MNHNS and CDR2 SASEGT. The CDR3 totals 16 residues. For the CDR3, the DNA is TGTGCCAGCAGTGCAAGAGGGGGCCAGGTCAAAAACATCCAGTACTTC. Translation gives CASSARGGQVKNIQYF.

The chain combines TRBV27 with TRBJ2-1; D not certain. The CDR3 is 15 residues long. Between the trimmed V and J ends, which lost 3 bases and 2 bases, there was a span of 11 bases. Germline values: CDR1 MNHEY, CDR2 SMNVEV (reference sequence). The CDR3 here is CASSFVRLAYNEQFF. The CDR3 DNA sequence: TGTGCCAGCAGTTTTGTCAGGTTAGCCTACAATGAGCAGTTCTTC.

With regard to this clonotype: A clone one base away is much larger, so this may be a read error. V is TRBV10-3 and J is TRBJ2-7; 9 nucleotides agree with TRBD2. This CDR3 comprises 14 residues. Per the germline V gene, CDR1 is ENHRY and CDR2 is SYGVKD. The CDR3 DNA reads TGTACCATCAGGGCGGGGGGGAGCTCCTACGAGCAGTACTTC. Protein: CTIRAGGSSYEQYF.

This clonotype was recorded a few times. The chain employs TRBV20-1 and TRBJ1-2; no reliable D call. The CDR3 sequence is 13 residues long. The germline CDR1 and CDR2 sequences are DFQATT and SNEGSKA (reference sequence). The germline V and J ends were trimmed by 0 bases and 11 bases, with 16 bases remaining between them. DNA of the CDR3: TGCAGTGCTAGAGATCCCGTAATCACAGCTTACACCTTC. Amino acids: CSARDPVITAYTF.

In this sample, this clonotype turned up many times. V and J are TRBV20-1 and TRBJ2-1; D perhaps matches TRBD2 (7 bases). The CDR3 extends over 14 amino acids. Germline V gene sequence: CDR1 DFQATT, CDR2 SNEGSKA (reference sequence). V shed 2 bases and J shed 7 bases, with 15 bases lying between them. CDR3 coding DNA: TGCAGTGCTAGATGGGGGGGCCTCGGGAATGAGCAGTTCTTC. This codes for CSARWGGLGNEQFF.

This rearrangement joins TRBV5-6 to TRBJ2-3, with D hard to call. Germline lookup yields CDR1 SGHDT and CDR2 YYEEEE. The length of the CDR3 is 14 residues. The V end lost 1 base, the J end lost 0 bases, and 6 bases lay between the germline ends. The CDR3 DNA is TGTGCCAGCAGCTTGTTAGAAAGCACAGATACGCAGTATTTT. It yields the protein CASSLLESTDTQYF. The entire variable domain, with the rest obtained from reference TRBV5-6 and TRBJ2-3, is as follows: DAGVTQSPTHLIKTRGQQVTLRCSPKSGHDTVSWYQQALGQGPQFIFQYYEEEERQRGNFPDRFSGHQFPNYSSELNVNALLLGDSALYLCASSLLESTDTQYFGPGTRLTVL.

Concerning this clonotype: Relative to the germline gene, one junction end is altered; a read error may explain this. V usage is TRBV27 and J usage is TRBJ1-2, with D possibly TRBD1 on 6 matching bases. The CDR3 runs 14 residues. Germline values: CDR1 MNHEY, CDR2 SMNVEV (reference sequence). CDR3 DNA: TGTGCCGGCAGTTTTCACAGGGCAAGGGATAGCTACACCTTC. It yields the protein CAGSFHRARDSYTF.

The genes are TRBV2 and TRBJ2-3; TRBD2 matches 9 bases. CDR3 length: 15 residues. Unmatched junction bases numbered 5, after V lost 6 bases and J lost 1 base. CDR1 is SNHLY and CDR2 is FYNNEI in the germline V gene. CDR3 bases: TGTGCCAGCAGGCCTAGCGGGACCCGCACAGATACGCAGTATTTT. It is translated as CASRPSGTRTDTQYF.

The J gene is TRBJ2-5, the V gene TRBV20-1, with TRBD1 matching over 9 bases. The CDR3 loop spans 13 amino acids. Germline V gene lookup returns CDR1 DFQATT and CDR2 SNEGSKA (reference sequence). Unmatched junction bases numbered 12, after V lost 5 bases and J lost 11 bases. The DNA of the CDR3 is TGCAGTGCTCCTCAACAGGGGGCCAGTGAGCAGTACTTC. Amino acid sequence: CSAPQQGASEQYF.

Here the CDR3 DNA reads TGCGCCAGCAGCAAGGGACTTGATATCTACTACGAGCAGTACTTC. This sequence encodes CASSKGLDIYYEQYF. The chain combines TRBV4-1 with TRBJ2-7; weak D call: TRBD2 (6 bases). Germline V gene lookup returns CDR1 MGHRA and CDR2 YSYEKL. V lost 5 bases and J 3 bases, leaving 17 bases between the germline ends. The CDR3 is 15 amino acids.

The chain combines TRBV27 with TRBJ1-1; TRBD1 matches at 7 bases. Losses at the gene ends were 5 bases for V and 5 bases for J; bases not matched to a gene: 8. The germline gives CDR1 MNHEY, CDR2 SMNVEV (reference sequence). This CDR3 has 14 amino acids. The CDR3 is CASSHGTAMTEAFF. The DNA for the CDR3 is TGTGCCAGCAGTCACGGGACAGCGATGACTGAAGCTTTCTTT.

This clonotype was recorded only once. V and J are TRBV9 and TRBJ1-2; D uncertain. V lost 4 bases, J lost 4 bases, and 11 bases lay in between. The CDR3 has 13 residues. Germline CDR1 SGDLS, CDR2 YYNGEE. DNA of the CDR3: TGTGCCAGCAGCACCGCAGGAACCTATGGCTACACCTTC. Its translation: CASSTAGTYGYTF.

The rearrangement links TRBV20-1 to TRBJ2-3; 13 bases are shared with TRBD2. The CDR3 covers 15 residues. V lost 4 bases and J lost 4; bases outside the gene matches: 5. The germline CDR1 and CDR2 sequences are DFQATT and SNEGSKA (reference sequence). The DNA of the CDR3 is TGCAGTGCTATACTACTAGCGGGAGGGCCAGATACGCAGTATTTT. This codes for CSAILLAGGPDTQYF.

In this sample, this clonotype turned up a few times. The chain combines TRBV5-1 with TRBJ2-1; no firm D call. Germline assignment: CDR1 SGHRS and CDR2 YFSETQ. The CDR3 has 15 residues. The germline V and J ends were trimmed by 0 bases and 1 base, with 8 bases remaining between them. CDR3 DNA sequence: TGCGCCAGCAGCTTGGCTAGTAATTCCTACAATGAGCAGTTCTTC. Encoded protein: CASSLASNSYNEQFF. Full variable domain (rest looked up from reference TRBV5-1 and TRBJ2-1): KAGVTQTPRYLIKTRGQQVTLSCSPISGHRSVSWYQQTPGQGLQFLFEYFSETQRNKGNFPGRFSGRQFSNSRSEMNVSTLELGDSALYLCASSLASNSYNEQFFGPGTRLTVL.